This TCR beta chain is from a study of a mutant IDH1 vaccine in newly diagnosed glioma. Study-level information: Initiation of the vaccine course occurred 4-6 weeks after radiotherapy alone, or alongside temozolomide cycles.

The time point denotes: week 47, end of study. Every vaccination contained 300 ug of the mutant IDH1 20-mer peptide and was paired with topical imiquimod. About this clone itself: What it binds is unknown.

Method: immunoSEQ multiplex PCR; TCRdb's copy keeps in-frame clones and lacks some. The table shows more than 30,000 clones, with 65% to 85% occurring only once. This receptor was obtained from a man aged 25 to 40 with glioma. The sequences come from PBMCs, collected from a glioma patient whose treatment included an IDH1 peptide vaccine.

DNA for the CDR3: TGTGCCATCCCGGGACGGAGTCCCCTCAATGAGCAGTTCTTC. This gives the protein CAIPGRSPLNEQFF. The chain uses TRBV6-8 and TRBJ2-1; D is perhaps TRBD1 or TRBD2 (5 bases each). CDR3 length: 14 residues. Germline values: CDR1 MNHGY, CDR2 SAAAGT. V was clipped by 10 bases and J by 6 bases, with 19 bases between them.